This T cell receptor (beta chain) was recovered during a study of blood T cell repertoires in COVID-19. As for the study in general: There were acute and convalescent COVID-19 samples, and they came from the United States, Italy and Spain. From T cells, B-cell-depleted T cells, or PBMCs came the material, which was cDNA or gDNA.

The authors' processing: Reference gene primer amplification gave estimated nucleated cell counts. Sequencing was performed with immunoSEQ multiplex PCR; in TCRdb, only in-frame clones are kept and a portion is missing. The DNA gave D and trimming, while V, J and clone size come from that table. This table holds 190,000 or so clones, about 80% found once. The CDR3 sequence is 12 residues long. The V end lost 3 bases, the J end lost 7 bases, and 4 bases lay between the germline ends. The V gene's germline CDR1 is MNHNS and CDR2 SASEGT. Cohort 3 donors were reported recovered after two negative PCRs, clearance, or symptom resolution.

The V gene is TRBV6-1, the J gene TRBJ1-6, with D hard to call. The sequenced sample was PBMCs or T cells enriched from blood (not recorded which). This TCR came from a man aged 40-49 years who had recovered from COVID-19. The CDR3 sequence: CASSEANSPLHF. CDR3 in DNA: TGTGCCAGCAGTGAGGCCAATTCACCCCTCCACTTT.